The text below deals with one T cell receptor (beta chain). Its target is not known. The conserved final phenylalanine or tryptophan is absent from the CDR3, which likely points to a read error. cDNA specific to TCR beta was made from roughly 500 ng of total RNA, with a constant-region primer employed for priming. Generation of the TCR beta libraries relied on three nested multiplex PCR rounds using slightly modified ARM-PCR. Investigators reported that the first two PCR rounds, at 10 cycles each, used TRBV1-TRBV30 forward primers with a C-beta reverse primer. TCRdb redid the calling of the multiplex PCR reads with MiXCR, one entry per CDR3 protein. The repertoire holds 150,000 to 200,000 distinct CDR3 sequences, with roughly 60% as singletons. The sample belongs to a study of tumor-infiltrating lymphocytes in primary liver carcinoma. General study findings and limits: Among the pair types, tumor region pairs showed more overlap than tumor-adjacent and tumor-blood pairs.

V shed 1 base and J 4 bases; nucleotides not matched to a gene: 7. This CDR3 comprises 15 residues. Germline lookup yields CDR1 SGHAT and CDR2 FQNNGV. For blood RNA, unsorted whole blood served as the source, and germline DNA was extracted too. Chronic HBV infection affected patients, none of whom had received treatment. About 3.6 milliliters of peripheral blood were collected before surgery. This sequence was found in a man aged 35 to 55 with primary liver carcinoma and hepatitis B virus infection. The rearrangement links TRBV11-2 to TRBJ2-7; the match to TRBD1 covers 7 bases. The material sequenced was peripheral blood. The CDR3 coding sequence is TGTGCCAGCAGCTTAGCTCCGGACAGGCCATACGAGCAGTACCTT. Translating it yields CASSLAPDRPYEQYL.